Presented here are 12 T cell receptor beta chains from one specimen sequenced in a study of CD8 T cells in ankylosing spondylitis. TCRdb recomputed calls from the 5' RACE reads with MiXCR, one row per CDR3 protein. The table has about 250,000 distinct CDR3 sequences, about 24% seen once. The sequenced sample consisted of blood, either unsorted or a sorted T cell fraction (not recorded which). These receptors were taken from a male donor with ankylosing spondylitis or in good health (not recorded which).

The chain is built from TRBV9 and TRBJ2-5, with D hard to call. The CDR3 extends over 13 amino acids. V was shortened by 3 bases and J by 1 base, with 7 bases between the two germline ends. Germline CDR1 reads SGDLS; CDR2 reads YYNGEE. The chain's CDR3 is CASSARPQETQYF. The CDR3 DNA follows: TGTGCCAGCAGCGCCCGACCCCAAGAGACCCAGTACTTC.

This chain links TRBV20-1 with TRBJ2-3; TRBD2 matches 11 bases. This CDR3 is built from 14 residues. CDR1 and CDR2 from the germline V gene are DFQATT and SNEGSKA (reference sequence). The V and J ends lost 5 bases and 4 bases, in that order; junction bases with no gene match: 5. The CDR3 sequence: CSAVSGGASDTQYF. The CDR3 nucleotides read TGCAGTGCTGTTAGCGGGGGGGCATCAGATACGCAGTATTTT.

This clonotype was seen many times. The chain has TRBV12-3 or TRBV12-4 and TRBJ2-7; TRBD1 aligns across 8 bases. Germline trimming cut 3 bases from V and 6 bases from J; bases unmatched to any gene: 10. This CDR3 spans 15 amino acids. DNA for the CDR3: TGTGCCAGCAGTTTTCCTCGACAGGGGACCTTCGAGCAGTACTTC. Translation gives CASSFPRQGTFEQYF.

This clonotype came up many times. This chain joins TRBV24-1 and TRBJ2-2; tentatively, D is TRBD1 or TRBD2 (5 bases each). From germline, CDR1 is KGHDR and CDR2 SFDVKD. V was cut by 9 bases and J by 1 base, with 11 bases left in between. The CDR3 has 14 amino acids. The CDR3: CATRGRENTGELFF. Written as DNA, the CDR3 is TGTGCCACCCGGGGCAGGGAGAACACCGGGGAGCTGTTTTTT.

This clonotype has at least ten counts. V gene TRBV2 combines with J gene TRBJ2-1, with D perhaps matching TRBD1 or TRBD2 (5 bases each). From germline, CDR1 is SNHLY and CDR2 FYNNEI. V was clipped by 8 bases and J by 11 bases, with 16 bases between them. The CDR3 spans 12 residues. The CDR3 reads CASSLGPFKQFF. CDR3 DNA sequence: TGTGCCAGCTCCCTGGGACCCTTCAAGCAGTTCTTC. The full variable domain, its missing parts supplied by reference TRBV2 and TRBJ2-1, is EPEVTQTPSHQVTQMGQEVILRCVPISNHLYFYWYRQILGQKVEFLVSFYNNEISEKSEIFDDQFSVERPDGSNFTLKIRSTKLEDSAMYFCASSLGPFKQFFGPGTRLTVL.

In this sample, this clonotype turned up a few times. V and J are TRBV29-1 and TRBJ2-1; TRBD2 matches 10 bases. Per the germline V gene, CDR1 is SQVTM and CDR2 is ANQGSEA. The CDR3 loop spans 18 amino acids. V lost 5 bases to trimming and J lost 3 bases; unmatched junction nucleotides: 16. CDR3: CSVRARLSGGALYNEQFF. The DNA for the CDR3 is TGCAGCGTTCGGGCCCGTCTGAGCGGGGGGGCTCTCTACAATGAGCAGTTCTTC.

In its sample, this clonotype was seen many times. The chain employs TRBV28 and TRBJ2-7; no definite D call. The CDR3 totals 13 residues. Deletions cut 5 bases from V and 2 bases from J, with 10 bases between. CDR1 and CDR2 (germline): MDHEN, SYDVKM. The CDR3, as DNA: TGTGCCAGCAGTCCCCGGGCGACCTACGAGCAGTACTTC. This translates into CASSPRATYEQYF.

The CDR3 is CASNPDSNTGELFF. For the CDR3, the DNA is TGTGCCAGCAACCCGGATTCGAACACCGGGGAGCTGTTTTTT. J is TRBJ2-2 and V is TRBV12-3 or TRBV12-4; D gene ambiguous. The germline V and J ends were trimmed by 7 bases and 0 bases, with 9 bases remaining between them. The CDR3 has 14 amino acids.

The chain employs TRBV5-1 and TRBJ2-1; D gene uncertain. The CDR3 contains 13 residues. V was shortened by 0 bases and J by 9 bases, with 10 bases between the two germline ends. Germline loops: CDR1 SGHRS, CDR2 YFSETQ. The CDR3 nucleotides are TGCGCCAGCAGCTTGGGCCTCACTGGTGAGCAGTTCTTC. Translating it yields CASSLGLTGEQFF.

This clonotype was picked up a small number of times. This sequence joins TRBV6-1 and TRBJ1-3; unclear D gene. This CDR3 contains 13 residues. The germline V and J ends were trimmed by 6 bases and 2 bases, with 8 bases remaining between them. Germline-derived CDR1 and CDR2 are MNHNS and SASEGT. CDR3 sequence: CASRIVAGNTIYF. DNA of the CDR3: TGTGCCAGCAGGATAGTAGCTGGAAACACCATATATTTT.

This clonotype was seen once. This sequence joins TRBV12-3 or TRBV12-4 and TRBJ2-7; D may be TRBD2 (6 bases). This CDR3 has 13 amino acids. V lost 4 bases, J lost 3 bases, and 10 bases lay in between. As DNA, the CDR3 is TGTGCCAGCAGTTGGGGGGTTGACTACGAGCAGTACTTC. This sequence encodes CASSWGVDYEQYF.

This clonotype was counted many times. The chain combines TRBV6-2 or TRBV6-3 with TRBJ2-1, with 11 positions matching TRBD2. This CDR3 is built from 14 residues. V lost 6 bases, J lost 3 bases, and 1 base stayed unmatched. CDR1 is MNHEY, CDR2 SVGEGT, per germline. CDR3 protein: CASRGLAGYNEQFF. The CDR3 DNA reads TGTGCCAGCAGAGGACTAGCGGGCTACAATGAGCAGTTCTTC.